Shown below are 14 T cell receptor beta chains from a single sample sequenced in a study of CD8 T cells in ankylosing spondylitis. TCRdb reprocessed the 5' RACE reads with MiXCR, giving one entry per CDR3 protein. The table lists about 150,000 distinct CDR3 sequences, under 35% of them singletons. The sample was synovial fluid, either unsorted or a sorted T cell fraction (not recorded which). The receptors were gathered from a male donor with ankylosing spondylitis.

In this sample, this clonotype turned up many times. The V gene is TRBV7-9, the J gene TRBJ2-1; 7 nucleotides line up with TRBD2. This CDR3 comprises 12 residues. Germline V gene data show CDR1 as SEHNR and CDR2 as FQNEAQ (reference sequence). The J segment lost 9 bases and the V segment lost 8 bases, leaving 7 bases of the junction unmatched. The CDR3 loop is CASAGVLGEQFF. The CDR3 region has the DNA TGTGCCAGCGCGGGGGTGCTGGGTGAGCAGTTCTTC.

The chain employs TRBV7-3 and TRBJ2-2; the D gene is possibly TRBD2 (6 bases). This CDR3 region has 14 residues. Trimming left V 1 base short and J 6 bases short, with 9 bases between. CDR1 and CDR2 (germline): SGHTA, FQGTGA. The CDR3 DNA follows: TGTGCCAGCAGCTTAAAATCGGGAGCCGGGGAGCTGTTTTTT. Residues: CASSLKSGAGELFF.

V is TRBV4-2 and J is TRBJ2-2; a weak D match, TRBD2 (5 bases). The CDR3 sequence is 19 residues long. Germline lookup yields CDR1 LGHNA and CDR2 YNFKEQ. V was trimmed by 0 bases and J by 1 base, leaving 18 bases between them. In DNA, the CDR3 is TGTGCCAGCAGCCAAGACGAGGGAATGGTGCTGGTGAACACCGGGGAGCTGTTTTTT. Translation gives CASSQDEGMVLVNTGELFF.

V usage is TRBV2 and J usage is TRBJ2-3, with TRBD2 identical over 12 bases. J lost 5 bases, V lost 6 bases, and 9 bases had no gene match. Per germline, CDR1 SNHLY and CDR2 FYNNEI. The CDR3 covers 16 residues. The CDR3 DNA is TGTGCCAGCAGAGCTAGCGGGAGGGCCCTCGGAGATACGCAGTATTTT. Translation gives CASRASGRALGDTQYF.

The CDR3 bases are TGTGCCAGCAGTACGCACAGGGCCTATAATTCACCCCTCCACTTT. Translation gives CASSTHRAYNSPLHF. The chain has TRBV9 and TRBJ1-6; possible D gene TRBD1, 6 bases. Trimming took off 5 bases at V and 2 bases at J, with 11 bases between the two ends. The CDR3 covers 15 residues. The germline gives CDR1 SGDLS, CDR2 YYNGEE.

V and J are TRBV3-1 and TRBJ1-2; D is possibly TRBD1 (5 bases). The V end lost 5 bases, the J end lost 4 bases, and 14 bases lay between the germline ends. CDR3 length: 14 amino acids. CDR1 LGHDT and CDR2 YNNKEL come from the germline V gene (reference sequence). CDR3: CASSTTGPGYGYTF. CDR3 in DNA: TGTGCCAGCAGCACTACGGGACCGGGCTATGGCTACACCTTC.

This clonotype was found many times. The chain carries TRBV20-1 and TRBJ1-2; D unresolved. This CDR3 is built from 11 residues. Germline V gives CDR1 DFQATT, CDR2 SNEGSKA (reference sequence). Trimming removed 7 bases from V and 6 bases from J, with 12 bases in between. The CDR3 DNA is TGCAGTGTCATGGACGGAAATGGCTACACCTTC. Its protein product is CSVMDGNGYTF.

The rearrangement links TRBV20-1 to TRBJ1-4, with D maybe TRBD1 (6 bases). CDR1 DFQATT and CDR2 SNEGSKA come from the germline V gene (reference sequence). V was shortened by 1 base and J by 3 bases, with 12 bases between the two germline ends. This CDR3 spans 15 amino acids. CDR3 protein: CSARVGGRANEKLFF. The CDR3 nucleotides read TGCAGTGCTAGAGTTGGGGGCAGGGCTAATGAAAAACTGTTTTTT.

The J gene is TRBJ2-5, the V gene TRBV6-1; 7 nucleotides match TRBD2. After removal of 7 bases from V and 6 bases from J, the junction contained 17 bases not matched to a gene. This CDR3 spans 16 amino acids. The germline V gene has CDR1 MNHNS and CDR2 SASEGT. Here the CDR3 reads CASIRTTAGDRKTQYF. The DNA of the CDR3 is TGTGCCAGCATCCGAACGACCGCGGGAGATAGGAAGACCCAGTACTTC.

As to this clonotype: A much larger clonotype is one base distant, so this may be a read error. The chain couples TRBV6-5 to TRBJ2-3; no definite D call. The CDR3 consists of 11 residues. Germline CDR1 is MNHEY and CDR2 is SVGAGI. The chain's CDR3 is CVSSYSTTQYF. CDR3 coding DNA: TGTGTCAGCAGTTACTCGACTACGCAGTATTTT.

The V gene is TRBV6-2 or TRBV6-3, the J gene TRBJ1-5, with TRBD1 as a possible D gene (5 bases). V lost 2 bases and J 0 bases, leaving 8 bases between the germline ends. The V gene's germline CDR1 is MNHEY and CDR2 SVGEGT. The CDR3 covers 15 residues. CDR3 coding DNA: TGTGCCAGCAGTTACAAGGGGTATAGCAATCAGCCCCAGCATTTT. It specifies CASSYKGYSNQPQHF.

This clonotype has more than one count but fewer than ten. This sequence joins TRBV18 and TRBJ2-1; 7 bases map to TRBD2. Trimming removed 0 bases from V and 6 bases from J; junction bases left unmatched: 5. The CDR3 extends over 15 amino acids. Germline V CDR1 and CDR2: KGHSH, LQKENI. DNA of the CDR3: TGTGCCAGCTCACCACCGAGCCAGCGGGGCAATGAGCAGTTCTTC. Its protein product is CASSPPSQRGNEQFF.

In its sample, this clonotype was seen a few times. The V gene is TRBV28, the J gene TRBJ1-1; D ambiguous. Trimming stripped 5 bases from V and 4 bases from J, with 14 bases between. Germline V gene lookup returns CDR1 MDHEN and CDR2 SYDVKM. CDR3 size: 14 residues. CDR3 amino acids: CASSGKAHATEAFF. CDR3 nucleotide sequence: TGTGCCAGCAGTGGGAAGGCTCACGCCACTGAAGCTTTCTTT.

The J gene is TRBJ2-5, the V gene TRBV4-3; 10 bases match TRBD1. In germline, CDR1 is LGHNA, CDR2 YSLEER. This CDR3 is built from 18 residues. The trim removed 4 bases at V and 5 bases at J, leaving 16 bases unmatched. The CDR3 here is CASSPSPVTGGGRETQYF. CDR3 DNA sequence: TGCGCCAGCAGCCCTTCCCCAGTGACAGGGGGCGGGAGGGAGACCCAGTACTTC.